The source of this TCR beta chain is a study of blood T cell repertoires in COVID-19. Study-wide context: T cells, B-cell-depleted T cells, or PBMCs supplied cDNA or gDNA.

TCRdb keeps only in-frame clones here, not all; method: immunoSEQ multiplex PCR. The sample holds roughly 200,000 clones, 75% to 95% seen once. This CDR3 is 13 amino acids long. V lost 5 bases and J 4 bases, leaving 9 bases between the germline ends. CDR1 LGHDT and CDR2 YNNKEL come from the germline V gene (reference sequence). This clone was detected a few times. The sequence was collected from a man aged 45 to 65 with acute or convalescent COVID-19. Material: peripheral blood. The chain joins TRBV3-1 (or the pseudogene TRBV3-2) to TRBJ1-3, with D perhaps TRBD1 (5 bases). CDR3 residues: CASSTKGGNTIYF. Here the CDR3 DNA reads TGTGCCAGCAGCACCAAGGGGGGAAACACCATATATTTT.